This T cell receptor (beta chain) is drawn from a study of Ad26.COV2.S vaccination and SARS-CoV-2 variants (dated by TCRdb to the early 2020s). For context, the study as a whole: Vaccine-arm donors were drawn from COV1001, a multicentre, randomized, double-blind, placebo-controlled phase I-IIa trial of Ad26.COV2.S in healthy adults. Throughout the experiments and outcome assessment, investigators stayed blinded to trial group allocation. Trial participants were randomized into five groups of five, in which low-dose or high-dose Ad26.COV2.S was given once or twice, or placebo was given on both occasions. Ad26.COV2.S was administered intramuscularly at a dose of 5x10^10 or 1x10^11 viral particles, either as one shot or as two shots given 56 days apart. TCRbeta repertoire sequencing served as the tool for gauging how specific and how broad the SARS-CoV-2-reactive T cell receptors were following Ad26.COV2.S vaccination. The TCR-sequenced set comprised about 30 samples: approximately 19 Ad26.COV2.S vaccine recipients, 5 placebo recipients and 8 SARS-CoV-2 convalescent individuals.

Paper-wide results and their limitations: According to the authors, total T cell responses may have been underestimated by the TCR breadth and depth analyses. After vaccination, substantial breadth of spike-specific CD8+ and CD4+ T cell responses was reported. The study was not powered for comparison of responses between vaccine doses or regimens. Ad26.COV2.S recipients had higher spike-specific TCR breadth than placebo recipients (P = 0.0014). Vaccine and placebo recipients had similar non-spike TCR breadth, a finding consistent with the vaccine containing only spike.

The immunoSEQ Assay was used to sequence TCRbeta CDR3 regions. After extraction, genomic DNA underwent amplification by bias-controlled multiplex PCR, followed by high-throughput sequencing. Turning to the authors' computational methods: To quantify the absolute abundance of every unique TCRbeta CDR3 region, sequences were collapsed and filtered. T cell fraction was estimated by normalizing TCRbeta template counts to usable DNA, with usable DNA measured through amplification of reference genes found in all nucleated cells. Repertoire TCRs were annotated as SARS-CoV-2-specific by exact matching of V gene, CDR3 amino acid sequence and J gene to a known reactive TCR set. MIRA supplied the reference SARS-CoV-2 TCR set, which was filtered for enrichment in COVID-19-positive ImmuneCODE repertoires so that public or cross-reactive TCRs were removed. Using the MIRA antigens, annotated TCRs were further analysed by specific ORF or by position within an ORF. Breadth was defined as the number of annotated unique rearrangements divided by the total number of unique productive rearrangements, and depth was defined as the summed frequency of the annotated unique rearrangements. Two-sided Wilcoxon rank-sum tests were applied when comparing TCR breadth between groups. Here the immuneACCESS table is served through TCRdb, limited to in-frame sequences with V and J called. Missing clones are a known gap in these copies; in checked studies unresolved V genes cover under half, and the rest lacks a known reason. For V, J and clone size, that table is used; D and trimming come from the DNA. The sample contains about 250,000 clones, 80% to 90% of them found a single time. Clones ranked in the top ten supply approximately 3.3% of the sample.

About this clone: Its antigen is still unknown. No base quality values were provided; no much bigger clone lies one nucleotide off.

The treatment or condition label, as the study defines it: around 19 received Ad26.COV2.S at low or high dose, single or two shots; 5 received placebo; per-sample allocation not given. For vaccine and placebo recipients, the sequenced repertoires came from samples collected on day 63 after the first injection. In Cohort 1b, about 25 adults aged 18-55 years were enrolled at a single site in Boston, USA, between 29 July and 7 August 2020. As a vaccine, Ad26.COV2.S was a replication-incompetent adenovirus type 26 vector that expressed a prefusion-stabilized SARS-CoV-2 spike protein derived from the original Wuhan strain. V and J are truncated by 2 bases and 5 bases respectively, leaving an intervening sequence of 9 bases. CDR1 and CDR2, per the germline V gene, are SGHAT and FQNNGV. The cysteine opens and the phenylalanine closes a CDR3 of 13 amino acids. Only the CDR3 DNA is retained, 39 bases long and in frame from the first base.

The rearrangement combines TRBV11-2 with TRBJ1-1; the D gene identity is not certain. The sequencing used peripheral blood, collected in a trial of Ad26.COV2.S vaccine versus placebo. This TCR derives from a person aged 18-60 years who received the Ad26.COV2.S COVID-19 vaccine or a placebo. For the CDR3, the sequence is CASSLSGETEAFF. The sequence in DNA is TGTGCCAGCAGCTTATCCGGGGAAACTGAAGCTTTCTTT.